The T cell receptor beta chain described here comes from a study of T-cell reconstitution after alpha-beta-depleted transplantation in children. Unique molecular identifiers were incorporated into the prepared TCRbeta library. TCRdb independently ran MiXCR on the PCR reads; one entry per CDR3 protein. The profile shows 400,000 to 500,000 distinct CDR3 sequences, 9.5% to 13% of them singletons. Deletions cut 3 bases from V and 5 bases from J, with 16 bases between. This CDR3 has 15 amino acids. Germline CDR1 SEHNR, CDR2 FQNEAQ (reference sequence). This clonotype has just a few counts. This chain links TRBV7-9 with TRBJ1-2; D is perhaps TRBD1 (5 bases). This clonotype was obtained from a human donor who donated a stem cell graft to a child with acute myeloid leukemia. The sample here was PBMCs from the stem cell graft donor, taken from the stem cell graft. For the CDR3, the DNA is TGTGCCAGCAGCTTCGGGGGGGGGAGGCCGTATGGCTACACCTTC. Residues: CASSFGGGRPYGYTF. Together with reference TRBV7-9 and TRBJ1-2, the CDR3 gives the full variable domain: DTGVSQNPRHKITKRGQNVTFRCDPISEHNRLYWYRQTLGQGPEFLTYFQNEAQLEKSRLLSDRFSAERPKGSFSTLEIQRTEQGDSAMYLCASSFGGGRPYGYTFGSGTRLTVV.